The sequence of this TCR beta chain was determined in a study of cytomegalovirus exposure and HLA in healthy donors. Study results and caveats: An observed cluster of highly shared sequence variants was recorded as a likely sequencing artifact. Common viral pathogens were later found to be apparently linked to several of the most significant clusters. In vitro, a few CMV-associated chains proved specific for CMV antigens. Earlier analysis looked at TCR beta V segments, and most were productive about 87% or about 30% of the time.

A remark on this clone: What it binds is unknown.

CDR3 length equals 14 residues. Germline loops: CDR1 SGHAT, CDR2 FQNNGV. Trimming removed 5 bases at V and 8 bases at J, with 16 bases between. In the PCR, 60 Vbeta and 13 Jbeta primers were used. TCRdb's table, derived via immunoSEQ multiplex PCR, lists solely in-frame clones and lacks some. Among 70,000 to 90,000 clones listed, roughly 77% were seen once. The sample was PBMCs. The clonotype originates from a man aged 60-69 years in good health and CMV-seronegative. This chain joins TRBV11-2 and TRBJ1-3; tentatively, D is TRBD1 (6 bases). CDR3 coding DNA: TGTGCCAGCAGCCCTAGACAGGCCGGCTACACCATATATTTT. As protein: CASSPRQAGYTIYF.